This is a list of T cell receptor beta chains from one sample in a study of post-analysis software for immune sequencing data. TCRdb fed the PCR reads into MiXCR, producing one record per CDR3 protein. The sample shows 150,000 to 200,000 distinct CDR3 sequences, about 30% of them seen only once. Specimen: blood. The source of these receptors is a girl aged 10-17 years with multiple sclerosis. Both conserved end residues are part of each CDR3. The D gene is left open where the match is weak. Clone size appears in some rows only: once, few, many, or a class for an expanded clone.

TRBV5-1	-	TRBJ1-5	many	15	TGCGCCAGCAGCTTGGGACAGTCGAGCAATCAGCCCCAGCATTTT	CASSLGQSSNQPQHF
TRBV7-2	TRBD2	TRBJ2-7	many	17	TGTGCCAGCAGCTCCGGACTAGCGGGAGGCGCCTGGGACGAGCAGTACTTC	CASSSGLAGGAWDEQYF
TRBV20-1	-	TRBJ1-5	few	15	TGCAGTGCTAGTCGGCCAAACCCCCCCAATCAGCCCCAGCATTTT	CSASRPNPPNQPQHF
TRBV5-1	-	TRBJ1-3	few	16	TGCGCCAGCAGCTTGGCCAGCGGAAGTTCTGGAAACACCATATATTTT	CASSLASGSSGNTIYF
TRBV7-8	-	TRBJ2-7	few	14	TGTGCCAGCAGCTCGGAGGCGGTCGCGTACGAGCAGTACTTC	CASSSEAVAYEQYF
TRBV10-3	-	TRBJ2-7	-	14	TGTGCCATCAGTCCAGGGTTCCTTACCTACGAGCAGTACTTC	CAISPGFLTYEQYF
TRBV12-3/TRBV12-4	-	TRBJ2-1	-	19	TGTGCCTGCAGTTTTAAGGGCAGGGGACTCCCTGTGAAGGGCAATGAGCAGTTCTTC	CACSFKGRGLPVKGNEQFF
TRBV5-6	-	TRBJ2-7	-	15	TGTGCCAGCAGTACTGACAGTCTCCTTCTCTACGAGCAGTACTTC	CASSTDSLLLYEQYF
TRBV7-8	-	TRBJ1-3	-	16	TGTGCCAGCAGCTCGACCGTTCCTAGCTCTGGAAACACCACATATTTT	CASSSTVPSSGNTTYF
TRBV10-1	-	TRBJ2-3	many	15	TGCGCTAGGGGAGCCGATAAGGAGGCGACAGATACGCAGTATTTT	CARGADKEATDTQYF
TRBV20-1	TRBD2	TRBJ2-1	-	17	TGCAGTGCTAAAGCTTTAGCGGGGGGATTGTTTTACAATGAGCAGTTCTTC	CSAKALAGGLFYNEQFF
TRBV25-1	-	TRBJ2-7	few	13	TGTGCCAGCACGGGCCTAGAAGCCTACGAGCAGTACTTC	CASTGLEAYEQYF
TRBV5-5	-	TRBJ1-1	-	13	TGTGCCAGCAGCTTGTGGGGGGGCACTGAAGCTTTCTTT	CASSLWGGTEAFF
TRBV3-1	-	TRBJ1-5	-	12	TGTGCCAGCAGCCAAGAGCCGCAGCCCCAGCATTTT	CASSQEPQPQHF
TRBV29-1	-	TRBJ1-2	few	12	TGCAGCGGCTCTTCAGGGGACTATGGCTACACCTTC	CSGSSGDYGYTF
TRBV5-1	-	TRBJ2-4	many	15	TGCGCCAGCAGCCCCCCGGGGGCGAGTAGAAACATTCAGTACTTC	CASSPPGASRNIQYF
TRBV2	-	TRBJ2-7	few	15	TGTGCCAGCAGGCCGACAGCGCTAGGCTATTACGAGCAGTACTTC	CASRPTALGYYEQYF
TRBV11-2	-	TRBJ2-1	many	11	TGTGCCAGCAGCTTACCGAGTGGGCAGTTCTTC	CASSLPSGQFF
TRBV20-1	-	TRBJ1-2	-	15	TGCAGTGCTAGAGATCGTGGCCGCTCCAACTATGGCTACACCTTC	CSARDRGRSNYGYTF
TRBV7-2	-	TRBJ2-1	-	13	TGTGCCAGCAGCTTCCCAAATCAAGAGACCCAGTTCTTC	CASSFPNQETQFF
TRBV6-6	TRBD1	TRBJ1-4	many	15	TGTGCCAGCAGTTACTTGGACAGGGGCGATGAAAAACTGTTTTTT	CASSYLDRGDEKLFF
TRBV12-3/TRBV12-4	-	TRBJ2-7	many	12	TGTGCCAGCAGCTCCGACTCCTACGAGCAGTACTTC	CASSSDSYEQYF
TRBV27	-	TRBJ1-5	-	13	TGTGCCGGCAGTTTATGGACCCATCAGCCCCAGCATTTT	CAGSLWTHQPQHF
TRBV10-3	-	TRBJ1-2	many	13	TGTGCCATCAGTGTCGCAGGGAGCAATGGCTACACCTTC	CAISVAGSNGYTF
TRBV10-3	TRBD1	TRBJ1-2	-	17	TGTGCCATCAGTGATTTTGCCAGGGGGGGAGCTAACTATGGCTACACCTTC	CAISDFARGGANYGYTF
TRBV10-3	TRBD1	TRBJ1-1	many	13	TGTGCCATCAGTGTGCCAGGGGGCACTGAAGCTTTCTTT	CAISVPGGTEAFF
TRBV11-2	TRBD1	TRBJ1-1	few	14	TGTGCCAGCAGCTCCGGACAGGGGAACACTGAAGCTTTCTTT	CASSSGQGNTEAFF
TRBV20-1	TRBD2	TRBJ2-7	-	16	TGCAGTGCTAGAGACAGGGGACTAGCGGGTATATACGAGCAGTACTTC	CSARDRGLAGIYEQYF
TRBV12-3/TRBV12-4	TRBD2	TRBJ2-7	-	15	TGTGCCAGCAGGGTTTCTAGCGGGAGTATCTACGAGCAGTACTTC	CASRVSSGSIYEQYF
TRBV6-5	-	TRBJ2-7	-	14	TGTGCCAGCAGTTACGACCTCCGGGACTACGAGCAGTACTTC	CASSYDLRDYEQYF
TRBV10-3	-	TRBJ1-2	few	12	TGTGCCATCAGTGAGGCAGGGTATGGCTACACCTTC	CAISEAGYGYTF
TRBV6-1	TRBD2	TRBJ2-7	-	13	TGTGCCAGCGGGAGGGAAAGGTCCCACGAGCAGTACTTC	CASGRERSHEQYF
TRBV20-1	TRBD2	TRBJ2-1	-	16	TGCAGTGCTAGTAGTCCGGGACTAGCGGGACGGGTTGAGCAGTTCTTC	CSASSPGLAGRVEQFF
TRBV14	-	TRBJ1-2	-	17	TGTGCCAGCAGCCAAGGGACCCGGGCCCACCCTAACTATGGCTACACCTTC	CASSQGTRAHPNYGYTF
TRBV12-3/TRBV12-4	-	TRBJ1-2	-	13	TGTGCCAGCAGTTTCGGCAATAACTATGGCTACACCTTC	CASSFGNNYGYTF
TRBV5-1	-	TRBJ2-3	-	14	TGCGCCAGCAGAGGGGGAAAGCTCACAGATACGCAGTATTTT	CASRGGKLTDTQYF
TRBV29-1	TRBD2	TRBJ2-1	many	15	TGCAGCGGGGGGGGGTTGGACCTCTCCTACAATGAGCAGTTCTTC	CSGGGLDLSYNEQFF
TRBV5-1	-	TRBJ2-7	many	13	TGCGCCAGTGGGACACCAAGCTCCTACGAGCAGTACTTC	CASGTPSSYEQYF
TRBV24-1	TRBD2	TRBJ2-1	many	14	TGTGCCACCAGTGAACTAGCGGGAGGATCCAAGCAGTTCTTC	CATSELAGGSKQFF
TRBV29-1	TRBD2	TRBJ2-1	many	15	TGCAGCGTTGGCCCTAGCGGGAGGGACCGGAATGAGCAGTTCTTC	CSVGPSGRDRNEQFF
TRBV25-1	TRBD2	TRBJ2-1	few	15	TGTGCCACCCCTGGGGGGGAGGGCCGAGGCAATGAGCAGTTCTTC	CATPGGEGRGNEQFF
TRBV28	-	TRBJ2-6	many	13	TGTGCCAGCAGCCGCTCTGGGGCCAACGTCCTGACTTTC	CASSRSGANVLTF
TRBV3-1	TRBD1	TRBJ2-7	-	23	TGTGCCAGCAGCCAAGCCCCTCCCCTCATGCGCCCCTCTCGGGACAGGCCATACTACGAGCAGTACTTC	CASSQAPPLMRPSRDRPYYEQYF
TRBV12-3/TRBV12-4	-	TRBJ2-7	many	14	TGTGCCAGCGGGGGTTACGCAGACCTCTACGAGCAGTACTTC	CASGGYADLYEQYF
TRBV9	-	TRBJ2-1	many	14	TGTGCCAGCAGCGTAGAGCCGTCATCGAATGAGCAGTTCTTC	CASSVEPSSNEQFF
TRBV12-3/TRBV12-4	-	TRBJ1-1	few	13	TGTGCCAGCAGTCCTAACCTAGACAGGGAAGCTTTCTTT	CASSPNLDREAFF
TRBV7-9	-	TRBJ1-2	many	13	TGTGCCAGCAGCACCGGACAGTCCTATGGCTACACCTTC	CASSTGQSYGYTF
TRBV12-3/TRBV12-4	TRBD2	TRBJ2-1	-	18	TGTGCCAGCAGTTCAAGGGTGCGGCGGGAGACCTCCTACAATGAGCAGTTCTTC	CASSSRVRRETSYNEQFF
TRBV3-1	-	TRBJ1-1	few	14	TGTGCCAGCAGCCAAGGTTACAAGAACACTGAAGCTTTCTTT	CASSQGYKNTEAFF
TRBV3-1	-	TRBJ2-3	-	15	TGTGCCAGCAGCCCCCTAGAAGAGGGTATAAATGAGCAGTATTTT	CASSPLEEGINEQYF
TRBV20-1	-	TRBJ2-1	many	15	TGCAGTGCTCGGAGTGACCCCTTGTCCTACAATGAGCAGTTCTTC	CSARSDPLSYNEQFF
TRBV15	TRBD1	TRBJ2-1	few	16	TGTGCCACCAGCGGCCGAATCGGACAGGGGGTCAATGAGCAGTTCTTC	CATSGRIGQGVNEQFF
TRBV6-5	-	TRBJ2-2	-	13	TGTGCCAGCAGCGGACTCAAAACCGGGGAGCTGTTTTTT	CASSGLKTGELFF
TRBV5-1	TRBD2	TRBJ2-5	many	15	TGCGCCAGCAGCTCTAGCGGGAGAGTGGAGGAGACCCAGTACTTC	CASSSSGRVEETQYF